This is a list of T cell receptor beta chains from one sample in a study of blood T cell repertoires in COVID-19. Sequencing was performed with immunoSEQ multiplex PCR; in TCRdb, only in-frame clones are kept and a portion is missing. Of about 200,000 clones in the sample, approximately 90% are singletons; the top ten hold approximately 5.9%. Sequenced material: peripheral blood. The source of these receptors is a man older than 75 with acute or convalescent COVID-19. CDR3s include the opening cysteine and the closing phenylalanine or tryptophan. A D gene is named only where the DNA matches it firmly.

TRBJ2-6	TRBV7-3	TRBD2	CASSLNGGRGSGANVLTF
TRBJ1-2	TRBV7-9	TRBD1	CASSGTGGYGYTF
TRBJ2-3	TRBV7-8	TRBD2	CASSEGLATDTQYF
TRBJ2-5	TRBV19	TRBD2	CASSNRGTSGSLETQYF
TRBJ2-5	TRBV7-9	TRBD1	CASISGGSQETQYF
TRBJ1-2	TRBV2	TRBD1	CASSDQGALNGYTF
TRBJ2-3	TRBV5-4	TRBD1	CASSLGQGQDTQYF
TRBJ1-3	TRBV6-5	NA	CASSSPGGSGNTIYF
TRBJ1-5	TRBV25-1	TRBD1	CASSEGPAGGNQPQHF
TRBJ1-5	TRBV28	NA	CASSRDLNQPQHF
TRBJ2-1	TRBV3-1/TRBV3-2	NA	CASSQDGTRPPREYNEQFF
TRBJ2-1	TRBV24-1	NA	CATSSADLGLHGNEQFF
TRBJ1-2	TRBV24-1	TRBD1	CATSGTGGNYGYTF
TRBJ2-7	TRBV7-2	NA	CASSLLAEIYEQYF
TRBJ2-5	TRBV6-2/TRBV6-3	TRBD2	CASSYFGTSGRQETQYF
TRBJ1-1	TRBV29-1	NA	CSVETDGFEAFF
TRBJ2-7	TRBV28	NA	CASSLRQGTYEQYF
TRBJ2-7	TRBV4-1	TRBD2	CASSQDPSGSLEQYF
TRBJ1-2	TRBV4-2	NA	CASSQSGGSYGYTF
TRBJ2-1	TRBV18	TRBD1	CASSPTTGGYNEQFF
TRBJ1-6	TRBV6-5	NA	CASSYEGLNNSPLHF
TRBJ2-3	TRBV19	NA	CASSLGPLDGQGYTQYF
TRBJ2-1	TRBV19	TRBD2	CASSPRWTRVGTSGRPSSYNEQFF
TRBJ1-2	TRBV5-1	NA	CASSLGQGSMVGYGYTF
TRBJ1-1	TRBV9	TRBD1	CASSERQGAAFF
TRBJ2-3	TRBV27	TRBD2	CASSLKGLAGGTQYF
TRBJ1-4	TRBV28	NA	CASRGEVEGEKLFF
TRBJ2-2	TRBV7-9	TRBD1	CASSNRGPGELFF
TRBJ2-2	TRBV18	TRBD1	CASTGTGNGELFF
TRBJ1-5	TRBV7-2	TRBD1	CASSLVGTESNQPQHF
TRBJ1-1	TRBV29-1	NA	CSAEQAMNTEAFF
TRBJ2-1	TRBV11-2	TRBD2	CASSLASAGVSYNEQFF
TRBJ1-1	TRBV11-2	TRBD1	CASSLDSRRGLDTEAFF
TRBJ1-2	TRBV6-5	TRBD1	CASSYSRTGFYGYTF
TRBJ2-7	TRBV5-1	TRBD1	CASSLSFGQGVNEQYF
TRBJ2-5	TRBV11-3	TRBD2	CASSLGASGRQETQYF